One and the same sample provided the 14 T cell receptor beta chains below, sequenced in a study of cytomegalovirus exposure and HLA in healthy donors. PCR employed 60 Vbeta and 13 Jbeta primers. Profiled with immunoSEQ multiplex PCR; TCRdb holds only in-frame clones, not every one. The sample yields some 170,000 clones, 75% seen once. What was sequenced was PBMCs. The receptors stem from a woman in her forties or fifties in good health and CMV-seropositive.

This clone was counted a few times. This chain connects TRBV6-5 to TRBJ2-5; weak D call: TRBD1 (5 bases). The J call is doubtful: the DNA matches TRBJ2-7 better. CDR3 size: 14 residues. From germline, CDR1 is MNHEY and CDR2 SVGAGI. The CDR3 loop reads CASSFDRRAHEQYF. CDR3 sequence (DNA): TGTGCCAGCAGTTTTGACAGAAGGGCCCACGAGCAGTACTTC.

The chain couples TRBV2 to TRBJ1-2; D may be TRBD1 (5 bases). This CDR3 contains 16 residues. Germline V gene data show CDR1 as SNHLY and CDR2 as FYNNEI. V gave up 7 bases and J gave up 4 bases, with 22 bases separating them. CDR3 amino acids: CASTQRGRGGVYGYTF. Written as DNA, the CDR3 is TGTGCCAGCACCCAGAGAGGGAGGGGAGGCGTCTATGGCTACACCTTC.

V is TRBV5-1 and J is TRBJ1-1; 8 bases match TRBD1. J lost 6 bases, V lost 0 bases, and 7 bases had no gene match. Germline CDR1 is SGHRS and CDR2 is YFSETQ. The CDR3 covers 15 residues. CDR3 amino acids: CASSLGAGGNAEAFF. CDR3 in DNA: TGCGCCAGCAGCTTGGGGGCAGGGGGCAACGCTGAAGCTTTCTTT.

For the CDR3, the DNA is TGTGCCAGCTGGGAGGGACATCTTAGCAATCAGCCCCAGCATTTT. This sequence encodes CASWEGHLSNQPQHF. V usage is TRBV6-1 and J usage is TRBJ1-5, with a weak D call TRBD1 (6 bases). Germline loops: CDR1 MNHNS, CDR2 SASEGT. The germline V and J ends were trimmed by 8 bases and 0 bases, with 14 bases remaining between them. The CDR3 extends over 15 amino acids.

The rearrangement links TRBV29-1 to TRBJ2-5, with 11 bases matching TRBD2. The DNA matches TRBJ2-7 better at its end, which makes the J call doubtful. This CDR3 is built from 17 residues. In germline, CDR1 is SQVTM, CDR2 ANQGSEA. CDR3 coding DNA: TGCAGCGTTGAAGGTGTAGCGGGAGGGGCCGTCGACTACGAGCAGTACTTC. Translating gives CSVEGVAGGAVDYEQYF.

This clone came up a few times. V is TRBV7-2 and J is TRBJ1-4; D perhaps matches TRBD1 (5 bases). In germline, CDR1 is SGHTA, CDR2 FQGNSA. There are 15 residues in the CDR3. The V end was cut by 1 base, the J end by 7 bases, with 13 bases between. CDR3 in amino acids: CASSLGGEPGEKLFF. CDR3 bases: TGTGCCAGCAGCTTAGGGGGGGAGCCGGGTGAAAAACTGTTTTTT. Based on the CDR3 plus reference TRBV7-2 and TRBJ1-4, the full variable domain is GAGVSQSPSNKVTEKGKDVELRCDPISGHTALYWYRQSLGQGLEFLIYFQGNSAPDKSGLPSDRFSAERTGGSVSTLTIQRTQQEDSAVYLCASSLGGEPGEKLFFGSGTQLSVL.

This chain links TRBV2 with TRBJ2-7, with D possibly matching TRBD2 (6 bases). CDR3 length equals 13 residues. The V gene's germline CDR1 is SNHLY and CDR2 FYNNEI. V was cut by 4 bases and J by 1 base, with 8 bases left in between. The CDR3 spells CASSGGASYEQYF. The CDR3 DNA is TGTGCCAGCAGTGGCGGGGCGTCCTACGAGCAGTACTTC.

The V and J genes are TRBV10-3 and TRBJ1-5; perhaps TRBD1 as D (5 bases). The ends were cut back, 2 bases at V and 1 base at J, with 12 bases in the middle. CDR1 is ENHRY and CDR2 is SYGVKD in the germline V gene. This CDR3 region has 16 residues. CDR3 nucleotide sequence: TGTGCCATCAGTGAGGGGGGGAAAGCGAGCAATCAGCCCCAGCATTTT. This gives the protein CAISEGGKASNQPQHF.

The chain is built from TRBV11-3 and TRBJ2-1; D is unresolved. The CDR3 contains 13 residues. CDR1 is SGHNT and CDR2 is YENEEA in the germline V gene. V lost 5 bases, J lost 3 bases, and 8 bases lay in between. DNA of the CDR3: TGTGCCAGCAGCCACAATAACTACAATGAGCAGTTCTTC. As protein: CASSHNNYNEQFF. Using reference TRBV11-3 and TRBJ2-1 for the parts outside the CDR3, the full variable domain is EAGVVQSPRYKIIEKKQPVAFWCNPISGHNTLYWYLQNLGQGPELLIRYENEEAVDDSQLPKDRFSAERLKGVDSTLKIQPAELGDSAVYLCASSHNNYNEQFFGPGTRLTVL.

This clone appeared a single time. The rearrangement links TRBV28 to TRBJ2-1, with 14 bases matching TRBD2. The V segment lost 6 bases and the J segment 0 bases; nucleotides outside the gene matches: 13. This CDR3 is built from 20 residues. Germline CDR1 is MDHEN and CDR2 is SYDVKM. CDR3 protein: CASSPTYGLAGGSSYNEQFF. In nucleotides, the CDR3 is TGTGCCAGCAGCCCGACATACGGACTAGCGGGGGGCAGCTCCTACAATGAGCAGTTCTTC. The full variable domain, with the rest looked up from reference TRBV28 and TRBJ2-1, is DVKVTQSSRYLVKRTGEKVFLECVQDMDHENMFWYRQDPGLGLRLIYFSYDVKMKEKGDIPEGYSVSREKKERFSLILESASTNQTSMYLCASSPTYGLAGGSSYNEQFFGPGTRLTVL.

The chain uses TRBV19 and TRBJ2-3; tentatively, D is TRBD1 (5 bases). Germline V gene data show CDR1 as LNHDA and CDR2 as SQIVND (reference sequence). This CDR3 is 13 amino acids long. V lost 7 bases and J 2 bases, leaving 10 bases between the germline ends. CDR3 DNA: TGTGCCAGTACGGACATTGCCACAGATACGCAGTATTTT. It is translated as CASTDIATDTQYF.

The sample holds one count of this clone. The rearrangement uses TRBV5-1 and TRBJ2-5, with TRBD2 matching over 7 bases. After removal of 3 bases from V and 9 bases from J, the junction contained 14 bases not matched to a gene. CDR3 size: 15 residues. Germline V gene lookup returns CDR1 SGHRS and CDR2 YFSETQ. CDR3 nucleotides: TGCGCCAGCAGCTCGTTTTCCGGACGGGAGGAGTCCCAGTACTTC. The encoded protein is CASSSFSGREESQYF.

The chain joins TRBV4-1 to TRBJ1-2; tentatively, D is TRBD1 (6 bases). The CDR3 sequence is 15 residues long. The V gene's germline CDR1 is MGHRA and CDR2 YSYEKL. Trimming stripped 3 bases from V and 5 bases from J, with 16 bases between. The CDR3 is CASSQPRDIPYGYTF. In DNA, the CDR3 is TGCGCCAGCAGCCAGCCCCGGGACATTCCTTATGGCTACACCTTC.

V usage is TRBV9 and J usage is TRBJ2-1; D perhaps matches TRBD1 (5 bases). The CDR3 covers 17 residues. Germline V gene sequence: CDR1 SGDLS, CDR2 YYNGEE. V was cut by 4 bases and J by 4 bases, with 21 bases left in between. In DNA, the CDR3 is TGTGCCAGCAGCTTGTCGTTTAAGAGAAGGGGATACAATGAGCAGTTCTTC. Its translation: CASSLSFKRRGYNEQFF.